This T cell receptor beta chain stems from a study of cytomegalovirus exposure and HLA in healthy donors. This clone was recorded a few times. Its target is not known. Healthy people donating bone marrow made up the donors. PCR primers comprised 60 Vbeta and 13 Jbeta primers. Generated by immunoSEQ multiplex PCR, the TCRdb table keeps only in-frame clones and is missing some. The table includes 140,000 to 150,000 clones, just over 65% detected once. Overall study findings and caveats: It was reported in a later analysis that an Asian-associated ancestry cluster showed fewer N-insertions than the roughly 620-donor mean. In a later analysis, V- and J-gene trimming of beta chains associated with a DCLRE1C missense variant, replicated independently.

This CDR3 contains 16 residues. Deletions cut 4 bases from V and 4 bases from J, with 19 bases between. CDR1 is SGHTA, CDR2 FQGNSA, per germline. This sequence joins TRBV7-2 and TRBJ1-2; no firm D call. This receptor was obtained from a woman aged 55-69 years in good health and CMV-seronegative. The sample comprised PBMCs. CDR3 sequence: CASSSGGGRVGYGYTF. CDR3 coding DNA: TGTGCCAGCAGCTCAGGAGGCGGGAGGGTTGGCTATGGCTACACCTTC.